A selection of T cell receptor beta chains follows, all from one sample in a study of blood T cell repertoires in COVID-19. TCRdb's table, derived via immunoSEQ multiplex PCR, lists solely in-frame clones and lacks some. The sample holds fewer than 85,000 clones, about 74% seen once. The sequenced sample consisted of peripheral blood. These receptor sequences come from a man in his 70s with COVID-19, enrolled during active disease. Each CDR3 is given with its conserved first and last residue. Each record gives: J gene, D gene, clone size, V gene, CDR3 protein, CDR3 DNA. A D gene is named only where the DNA matches it firmly. Where a row states a size, it is once, few, many or the class of an expanded clone; other rows omit it.

J: TRBJ2-2; D: -; size: medium-sized; V: TRBV28; CDR3: CASTSGQNTGELFF; DNA: TGTGCCAGCACGAGTGGACAGAACACCGGGGAGCTGTTTTTT
J: TRBJ2-7; D: TRBD2; size: many; V: TRBV5-6; CDR3: CASSLGGAGVPYEQYF; DNA: TGTGCCAGCAGCTTGGGAGGGGCGGGGGTACCCTACGAGCAGTACTTC
J: TRBJ1-1; D: TRBD1; size: once; V: TRBV15; CDR3: CATKTGFGTEAFF; DNA: TGTGCCACCAAGACAGGGTTCGGCACTGAAGCTTTCTTT
J: TRBJ2-7; D: TRBD2; size: few; V: TRBV3-1/TRBV3-2; CDR3: CASSQRRVAGGPFSHEQYF; DNA: TGTGCCAGCAGCCAAAGGAGGGTAGCGGGAGGGCCGTTCAGCCACGAGCAGTACTTC
J: TRBJ2-3; D: TRBD2; size: -; V: TRBV2; CDR3: CASRAGTSGRTDTQYF; DNA: TGTGCCAGCAGGGCCGGGACTAGCGGGAGAACAGATACGCAGTATTTT
J: TRBJ2-3; D: -; size: once; V: TRBV7-9; CDR3: CASGADTDTQYF; DNA: TGTGCCAGCGGGGCAGACACAGATACGCAGTATTTT
J: TRBJ2-7; D: TRBD2; size: -; V: TRBV9; CDR3: CASGAGDPQYEQYF; DNA: TGTGCCAGTGGAGCGGGAGACCCCCAATACGAGCAGTACTTC
J: TRBJ1-3; D: -; size: -; V: TRBV15; CDR3: CATSPRRGLGNTIYF; DNA: TGTGCCACCAGCCCGCGGCGAGGTCTTGGAAACACCATATATTTT
J: TRBJ2-7; D: TRBD2; size: few; V: TRBV5-1; CDR3: CASSFLGGSYEQYF; DNA: TGCGCCAGCAGCTTTTTGGGAGGGTCCTACGAGCAGTACTTC
J: TRBJ2-7; D: -; size: -; V: TRBV28; CDR3: CASRVTEDSSYEQYF; DNA: TGTGCCAGCAGAGTAACAGAGGACAGCTCCTACGAGCAGTACTTC
J: TRBJ2-1; D: -; size: -; V: TRBV11-2; CDR3: CASSSDTGKYNEQFF; DNA: TGTGCCAGCAGCTCCGATACAGGGAAATACAATGAGCAGTTCTTC
J: TRBJ1-2; D: -; size: -; V: TRBV7-3; CDR3: CASGHPVQGGYTF; DNA: TGTGCCAGCGGACACCCGGTACAGGGTGGCTACACCTTC
J: TRBJ2-4; D: -; size: -; V: TRBV19; CDR3: CASNHARGGQNIQYF; DNA: TGTGCCAGTAACCACGCGAGGGGGGGGCAAAACATTCAGTACTTC
J: TRBJ2-7; D: -; size: few; V: TRBV29-1; CDR3: CSAMTSSYEQYF; DNA: TGCAGCGCGATGACTAGTAGCTACGAGCAGTACTTC
J: TRBJ2-1; D: -; size: -; V: TRBV19; CDR3: CASSIAQLYNEQFF; DNA: TGTGCCAGTAGTATAGCACAGCTCTACAATGAGCAGTTCTTC
J: TRBJ2-1; D: TRBD2; size: -; V: TRBV12-3/TRBV12-4; CDR3: CASRLGLVNEQFF; DNA: TGTGCCAGCAGGTTAGGACTAGTCAATGAGCAGTTCTTC
J: TRBJ2-2; D: -; size: -; V: TRBV7-3; CDR3: CASSLQGSNTGELFF; DNA: TGTGCCAGCAGCTTACAGGGTTCGAACACCGGGGAGCTGTTTTTT
J: TRBJ1-2; D: -; size: -; V: TRBV4-3; CDR3: CASSPWTENSNYGYTF; DNA: TGCGCCAGCAGCCCGTGGACAGAAAACTCTAACTATGGCTACACCTTC
J: TRBJ2-1; D: TRBD2; size: -; V: TRBV19; CDR3: CASSLSGLVSDEQFF; DNA: TGTGCCAGTAGTCTTTCAGGACTAGTCTCGGATGAGCAGTTCTTC
J: TRBJ1-2; D: -; size: -; V: TRBV5-6; CDR3: CASSFSGDGYTF; DNA: TGTGCCAGCAGCTTCTCCGGGGATGGCTACACCTTC
J: TRBJ1-2; D: -; size: few; V: TRBV15; CDR3: CATSITGMTYGYTF; DNA: TGTGCCACCAGCATAACAGGGATGACCTATGGCTACACCTTC
J: TRBJ1-6; D: -; size: -; V: TRBV4-2; CDR3: CASSQDLWGGNSPLHF; DNA: TGTGCCAGCAGCCAAGATCTTTGGGGAGGTAATTCACCCCTCCACTTT
J: TRBJ2-5; D: TRBD2; size: -; V: TRBV19; CDR3: CASSIGGVIETQYF; DNA: TGTGCCAGTAGTATTGGGGGGGTAATAGAGACCCAGTACTTC
J: TRBJ1-4; D: -; size: -; V: TRBV18; CDR3: CASSLGTFNEKLFF; DNA: TGTGCCAGCTCACTAGGGACATTTAATGAAAAACTGTTTTTT
J: TRBJ2-1; D: TRBD2; size: few; V: TRBV5-6; CDR3: CASSLVAGARYNEQFF; DNA: TGTGCCAGCAGCTTGGTAGCGGGAGCCCGCTACAATGAGCAGTTCTTC
J: TRBJ1-1; D: -; size: -; V: TRBV30; CDR3: CAWNGGRNTEAFF; DNA: TGTGCCTGGAACGGGGGACGAAACACTGAAGCTTTCTTT
J: TRBJ2-7; D: -; size: -; V: TRBV18; CDR3: CASSPPAYLPETYEQYF; DNA: TGTGCCAGCTCACCACCGGCTTATCTGCCCGAAACCTACGAGCAGTACTTC
J: TRBJ2-1; D: TRBD2; size: -; V: TRBV7-3; CDR3: CASSFRAGPAYNEQFF; DNA: TGTGCCAGCAGCTTTAGAGCGGGACCCGCCTACAATGAGCAGTTCTTC
J: TRBJ2-7; D: TRBD2; size: -; V: TRBV4-3; CDR3: CASSQDRGTSGRRNEQYF; DNA: TGCGCCAGCAGCCAAGATCGTGGGACTAGCGGGAGGCGGAACGAGCAGTACTTC
J: TRBJ1-4; D: TRBD1; size: once; V: TRBV7-2; CDR3: CASSTGTGKLFF; DNA: TGTGCCAGCAGCACTGGGACAGGGAAACTGTTTTTT
J: TRBJ2-7; D: TRBD1; size: -; V: TRBV7-8; CDR3: CASSLLGQGADEQYF; DNA: TGTGCCAGCAGCTTATTGGGACAGGGGGCCGACGAGCAGTACTTC
J: TRBJ1-2; D: -; size: -; V: TRBV27; CDR3: CASSLSGASRGYTF; DNA: TGTGCCAGCAGTTTATCGGGGGCCTCCCGCGGCTACACCTTC
J: TRBJ1-6; D: TRBD1; size: -; V: TRBV6-6; CDR3: CASTPGQGNSPLHF; DNA: TGTGCCAGCACTCCGGGACAGGGAAATTCACCCCTCCACTTT
J: TRBJ2-2; D: -; size: once; V: TRBV9; CDR3: CASSVGASRTTGELFF; DNA: TGTGCCAGCAGCGTAGGGGCTAGCAGGACCACCGGGGAGCTGTTTTTT
J: TRBJ1-5; D: TRBD1; size: -; V: TRBV3-1/TRBV3-2; CDR3: CASSAATGGNQPQHF; DNA: TGTGCCAGCAGCGCAGCGACAGGGGGAAATCAGCCCCAGCATTTT
J: TRBJ1-1; D: -; size: -; V: TRBV19; CDR3: CASSIVGGGTEAFF; DNA: TGTGCCAGTAGTATAGTTGGGGGAGGCACTGAAGCTTTCTTT
J: TRBJ2-1; D: TRBD2; size: -; V: TRBV10-3; CDR3: CAIRGAGDANEQFF; DNA: TGTGCCATCAGGGGAGCGGGAGATGCCAATGAGCAGTTCTTC
J: TRBJ1-2; D: -; size: -; V: TRBV6-5; CDR3: CASSYSRRVLNYGYTF; DNA: TGTGCCAGCAGTTACTCGCGTCGGGTTCTTAACTATGGCTACACCTTC
J: TRBJ1-2; D: TRBD1; size: once; V: TRBV27; CDR3: CASSPSDRATGGYTF; DNA: TGTGCCAGCAGTCCTTCAGACAGGGCGACGGGAGGCTACACCTTC
J: TRBJ1-4; D: -; size: -; V: TRBV12-3/TRBV12-4; CDR3: CASSRGTGEKLFF; DNA: TGTGCCAGCAGCCGGGGGACGGGTGAAAAACTGTTTTTT
J: TRBJ2-3; D: TRBD2; size: -; V: TRBV4-1; CDR3: CASSQPTSGRSDTQYF; DNA: TGCGCCAGCAGCCAACCGACTAGCGGGAGATCGGATACGCAGTATTTT
J: TRBJ2-3; D: TRBD2; size: -; V: TRBV2; CDR3: CASTRLAGGLDTQYF; DNA: TGTGCCAGTACGAGACTAGCGGGAGGATTAGATACGCAGTATTTT
J: TRBJ2-7; D: -; size: -; V: TRBV27; CDR3: CASSLSYSYEQYF; DNA: TGTGCCAGCAGTTTATCATACTCCTACGAGCAGTACTTC